This paragraph reports one TCR beta chain. CDR1 is MNHNS, CDR2 SASEGT, per germline. The length of the CDR3 is 15 residues. The V segment lost 2 bases and the J segment 5 bases; nucleotides outside the gene matches: 3. These data are taken from a study of technical replicates of blood from a few donors. Some clones are missing from TCRdb's copy, which holds only in-frame ones; the method was immunoSEQ multiplex PCR. The sample contains 13,000 or so clones, 65% to 90% of which appear only once. The sequencing sample was made of PBMCs. This TCR was sampled from a human donor in good health. The V and J genes are TRBV6-1 and TRBJ2-2, with 9 nucleotides matching TRBD1. The CDR3 here is CASSEPGQGTGELFF. CDR3 bases: TGTGCCAGCAGTGAACCGGGACAGGGTACCGGGGAGCTGTTTTTT.